This passage covers 3 T cell receptor beta chains from one sample sequenced in a study of post-analysis software for immune sequencing data. The study's findings and limits: The study found TRBV5-6, TRBV5-1 and TRBV20-1 among a few TRBV segments more frequent in patients than controls.

No antigens are known for them. TCR beta libraries were prepared from cDNA with unique molecular identifiers. TCRdb redid the calling of the PCR reads with MiXCR, one entry per CDR3 protein. The sample records roughly 600,000 distinct CDR3 sequences, around 47% being singletons. Sequencing was done on a sample of blood. The receptors shown here come from a girl aged 5-17 years with multiple sclerosis.

V gene TRBV5-5 combines with J gene TRBJ2-5; D unresolved. The CDR3 consists of 13 residues. Trimming removed 1 base at V and 11 bases at J, with 15 bases between. Germline assignment: CDR1 SGHKS and CDR2 YYEKEE (reference sequence). This CDR3 reads CASSLLLVNEQYF. CDR3 bases: TGTGCCAGCAGCTTGTTGCTAGTCAATGAGCAGTACTTC.

This chain links TRBV29-1 with TRBJ2-1; 8 positions match TRBD1. CDR1 is SQVTM, CDR2 ANQGSEA, per germline. CDR3 length: 13 residues. Trimming cost V 8 bases and J 8 bases; bases outside gene matches: 11. CDR3 bases: TGCAGCCCCCAACGGCTACAGGGGGATGAGCAGTTCTTC. The encoded protein is CSPQRLQGDEQFF.

CDR3 nucleotide sequence: TGTGCCAGCAGCTTGGGGGTTGGTACGCAGTATTTT. As protein: CASSLGVGTQYF. J is TRBJ2-3 and V is TRBV5-6; D gene unclear. There are 12 residues in the CDR3. Germline V CDR1 and CDR2: SGHDT, YYEEEE. V was cut by 0 bases and J by 8 bases, with 7 bases left in between.